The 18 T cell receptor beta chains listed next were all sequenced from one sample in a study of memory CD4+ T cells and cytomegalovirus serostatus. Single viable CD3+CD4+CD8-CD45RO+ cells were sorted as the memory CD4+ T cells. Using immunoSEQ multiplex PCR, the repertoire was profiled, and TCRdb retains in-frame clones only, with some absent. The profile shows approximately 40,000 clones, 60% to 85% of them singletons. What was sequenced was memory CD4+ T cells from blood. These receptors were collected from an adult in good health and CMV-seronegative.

For the CDR3, the DNA is TGTGCCAGCAGGCCTAGCGGACGCACAGATACGCAGTATTTT. Amino acid sequence: CASRPSGRTDTQYF. This chain connects TRBV7-2 to TRBJ2-3; the match to TRBD2 covers 7 bases. Germline CDR1 reads SGHTA; CDR2 reads FQGNSA. The trim removed 6 bases at V and 1 base at J, leaving 4 bases unmatched. The CDR3 runs to 14 residues.

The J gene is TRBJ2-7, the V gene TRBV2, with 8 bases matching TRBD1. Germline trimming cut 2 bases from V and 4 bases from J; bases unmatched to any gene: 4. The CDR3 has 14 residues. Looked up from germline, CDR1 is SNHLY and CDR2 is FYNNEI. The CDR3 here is CASSEQGQDYEQYF. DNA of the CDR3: TGTGCCAGCAGTGAACAGGGACAGGATTACGAGCAGTACTTC. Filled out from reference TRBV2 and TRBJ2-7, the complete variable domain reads EPEVTQTPSHQVTQMGQEVILRCVPISNHLYFYWYRQILGQKVEFLVSFYNNEISEKSEIFDDQFSVERPDGSNFTLKIRSTKLEDSAMYFCASSEQGQDYEQYFGPGTRLTVT.

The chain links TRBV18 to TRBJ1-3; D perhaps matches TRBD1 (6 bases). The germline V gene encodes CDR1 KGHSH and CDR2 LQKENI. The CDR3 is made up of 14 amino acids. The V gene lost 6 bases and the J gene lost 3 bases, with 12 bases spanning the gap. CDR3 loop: CASSNGGLGNTIYF. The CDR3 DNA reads TGTGCCAGCTCTAACGGGGGCCTTGGAAACACCATATATTTT.

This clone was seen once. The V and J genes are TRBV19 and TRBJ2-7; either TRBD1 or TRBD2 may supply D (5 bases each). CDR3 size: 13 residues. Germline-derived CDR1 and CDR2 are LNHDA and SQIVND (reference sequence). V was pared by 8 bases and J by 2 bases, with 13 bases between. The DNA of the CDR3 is TGTGCCAGTGCCCGGGACGGTACCTACGAGCAGTACTTC. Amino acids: CASARDGTYEQYF.

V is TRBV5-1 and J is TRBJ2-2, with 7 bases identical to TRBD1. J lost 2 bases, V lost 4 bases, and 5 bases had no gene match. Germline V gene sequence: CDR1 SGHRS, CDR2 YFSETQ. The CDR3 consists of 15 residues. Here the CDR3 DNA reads TGCGCCAGCAGCATGGGACAGTCTAACACCGGGGAGCTGTTTTTT. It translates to CASSMGQSNTGELFF.

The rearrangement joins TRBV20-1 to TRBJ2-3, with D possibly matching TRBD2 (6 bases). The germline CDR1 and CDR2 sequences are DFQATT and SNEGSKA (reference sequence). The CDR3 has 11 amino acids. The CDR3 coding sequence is TGCAGATCGGGGGGCACAGATACGCAGTATTTT. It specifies CRSGGTDTQYF.

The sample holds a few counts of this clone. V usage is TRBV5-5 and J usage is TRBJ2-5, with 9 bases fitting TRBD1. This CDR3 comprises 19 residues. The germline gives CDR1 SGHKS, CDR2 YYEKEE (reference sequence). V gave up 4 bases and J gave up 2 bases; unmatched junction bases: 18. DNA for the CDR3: TGTGCCAGCAGCCAGAGGACGCCGGGACAGGGTAACCAACAAGAGACCCAGTACTTC. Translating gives CASSQRTPGQGNQQETQYF. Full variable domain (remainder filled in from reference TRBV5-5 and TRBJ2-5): DAGVTQSPTHLIKTRGQQVTLRCSPISGHKSVSWYQQVLGQGPQFIFQYYEKEERGRGNFPDRFSARQFPNYSSELNVNALLLGDSALYLCASSQRTPGQGNQQETQYFGPGTRLLVL.

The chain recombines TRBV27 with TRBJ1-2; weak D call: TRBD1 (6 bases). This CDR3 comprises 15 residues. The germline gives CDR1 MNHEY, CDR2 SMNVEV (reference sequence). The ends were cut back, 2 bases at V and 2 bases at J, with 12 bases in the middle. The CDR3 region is CASSLDDQGNYGYTF. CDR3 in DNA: TGTGCCAGCAGTTTAGACGATCAGGGGAACTATGGCTACACCTTC.

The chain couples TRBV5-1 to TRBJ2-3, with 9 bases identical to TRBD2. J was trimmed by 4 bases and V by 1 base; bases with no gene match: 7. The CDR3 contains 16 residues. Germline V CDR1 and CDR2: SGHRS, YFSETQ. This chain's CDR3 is CASSLNGGRAPDTQYF. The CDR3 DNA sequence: TGCGCCAGCAGCTTGAACGGCGGGAGGGCCCCAGATACGCAGTATTTT.

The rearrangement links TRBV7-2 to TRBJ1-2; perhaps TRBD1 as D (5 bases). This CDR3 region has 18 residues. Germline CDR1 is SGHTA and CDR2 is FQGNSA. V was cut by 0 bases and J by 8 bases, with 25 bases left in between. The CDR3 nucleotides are TGTGCCAGCAGCTTAGCGTATAGTGCGGCGGGCAGGGTAGGAGGCTACACCTTC. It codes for CASSLAYSAAGRVGGYTF.

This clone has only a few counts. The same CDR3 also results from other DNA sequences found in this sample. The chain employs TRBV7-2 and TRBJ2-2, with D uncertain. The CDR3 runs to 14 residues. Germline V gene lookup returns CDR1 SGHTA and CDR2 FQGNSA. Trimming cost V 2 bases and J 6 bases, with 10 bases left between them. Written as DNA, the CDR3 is TGTGCCAGCAGCTTAATGTCCGGCCCCGGGGAGCTGTTTTTT. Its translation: CASSLMSGPGELFF.

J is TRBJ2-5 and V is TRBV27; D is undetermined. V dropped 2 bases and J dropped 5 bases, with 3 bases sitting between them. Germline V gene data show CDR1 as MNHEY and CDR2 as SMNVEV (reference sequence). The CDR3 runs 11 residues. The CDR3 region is CASSLVETQYF. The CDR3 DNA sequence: TGTGCCAGCAGTTTAGTGGAGACCCAGTACTTC.

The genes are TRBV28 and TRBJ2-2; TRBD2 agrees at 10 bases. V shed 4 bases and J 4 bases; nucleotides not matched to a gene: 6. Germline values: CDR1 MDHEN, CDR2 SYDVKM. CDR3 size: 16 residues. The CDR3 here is CASSWVSGRATGELFF. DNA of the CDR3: TGTGCCAGCAGTTGGGTCAGCGGGAGGGCCACCGGGGAGCTGTTTTTT.

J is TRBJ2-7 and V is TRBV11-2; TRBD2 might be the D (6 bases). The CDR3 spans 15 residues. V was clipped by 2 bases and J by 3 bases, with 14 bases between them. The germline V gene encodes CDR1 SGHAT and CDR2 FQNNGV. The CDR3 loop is CASSLNAAGGYEQYF. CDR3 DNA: TGTGCCAGCAGCTTAAACGCCGCCGGGGGCTACGAGCAGTACTTC.

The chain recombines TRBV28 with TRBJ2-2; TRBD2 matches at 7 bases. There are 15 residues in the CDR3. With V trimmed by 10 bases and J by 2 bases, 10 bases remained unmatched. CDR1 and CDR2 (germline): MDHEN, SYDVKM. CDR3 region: CATSGRTANTGELFF. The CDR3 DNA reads TGTGCCACCTCCGGGAGGACGGCTAACACCGGGGAGCTGTTTTTT.

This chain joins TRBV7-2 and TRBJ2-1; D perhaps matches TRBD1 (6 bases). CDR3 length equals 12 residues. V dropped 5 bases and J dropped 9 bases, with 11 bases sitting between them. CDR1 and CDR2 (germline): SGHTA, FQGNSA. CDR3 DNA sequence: TGTGCCAGCAGCATTGGGACATTTGAGCAGTTCTTC. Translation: CASSIGTFEQFF. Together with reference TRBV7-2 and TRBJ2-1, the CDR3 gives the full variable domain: GAGVSQSPSNKVTEKGKDVELRCDPISGHTALYWYRQSLGQGLEFLIYFQGNSAPDKSGLPSDRFSAERTGGSVSTLTIQRTQQEDSAVYLCASSIGTFEQFFGPGTRLTVL.

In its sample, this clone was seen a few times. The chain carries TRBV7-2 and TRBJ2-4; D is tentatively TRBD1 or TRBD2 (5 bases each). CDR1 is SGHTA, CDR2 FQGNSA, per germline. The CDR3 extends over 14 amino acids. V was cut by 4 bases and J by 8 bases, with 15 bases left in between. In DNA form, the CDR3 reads TGTGCCAGCAGCTCTTTTCAGGGAGTGGACATTCAGTACTTC. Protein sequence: CASSSFQGVDIQYF.

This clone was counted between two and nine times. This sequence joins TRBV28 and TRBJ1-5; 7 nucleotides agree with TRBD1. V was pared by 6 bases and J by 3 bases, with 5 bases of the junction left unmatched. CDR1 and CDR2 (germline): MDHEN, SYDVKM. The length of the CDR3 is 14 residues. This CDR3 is CASRQGQNNQPQHF. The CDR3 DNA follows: TGTGCCAGCAGGCAGGGACAGAACAATCAGCCCCAGCATTTT.